The 2 T cell receptor beta chains below were found in one sample sequenced in a study of shared T cell receptors in the human thymus. Only in-frame clones appear in the TCRdb table, and some are missing; sequencing was by immunoSEQ multiplex PCR. The table lists almost 550,000 clones, around three quarters of them singletons. These data were likewise used in another study, on human thymus T cells.

Sample: thymocytes. The receptors here all came from a boy in the first two years of life with a congenital heart defect.

The CDR3 loop reads CASSLRQGSYNEQFF. Written as DNA, the CDR3 is TGCGCCAGCAGCCTGAGACAGGGGTCCTACAATGAGCAGTTCTTC. The chain recombines TRBV5-1 with TRBJ2-1; 8 bases align to TRBD1. V shed 4 bases and J 1 base; nucleotides not matched to a gene: 4. Germline values: CDR1 SGHRS, CDR2 YFSETQ. This CDR3 is 15 amino acids long.

The chain links TRBV27 to TRBJ1-3, with 8 bases aligning to TRBD1. The CDR3 sequence is 15 residues long. Per germline, CDR1 MNHEY and CDR2 SMNVEV (reference sequence). J gave up 4 bases and V 5 bases, and 7 bases lay outside the gene matches. This chain's CDR3 is CASSPIGTGGNTIYF. The CDR3 DNA reads as TGTGCCAGCAGTCCAATCGGGACAGGAGGAAACACCATATATTTT.